This TCR beta chain was sequenced for a study of T cells after yellow fever vaccination. About the study: Researchers used SMART-Seq v4 Ultra Low Input to prepare fractions that had low cell numbers.

This CDR3 has 14 residues. The V gene lost 3 bases and the J gene lost 0 bases, with 7 bases spanning the gap. Germline-derived CDR1 and CDR2 are KGHSH and LQKENI. A 5'RACE template-switching step, the method used to make TCR cDNA, added a universal primer site and UMIs. TCRdb fed the 5' RACE reads into MiXCR, producing one record per CDR3 protein. The table has 350,000 to 550,000 distinct CDR3 sequences, 18% seen once. The input for sequencing was PBMCs, taken before the yellow fever booster vaccination. V usage is TRBV18 and J usage is TRBJ2-3; D gene ambiguous. This clonotype was sampled from a man aged 18-30 years who received the YFV17D yellow fever vaccine. The CDR3 region has the DNA TGTGCCAGCTCACCCCCAGGTAGCACAGATACGCAGTATTTT. Its protein is CASSPPGSTDTQYF.